The present T cell receptor (beta chain) was sequenced within a study of blood T cell repertoires in COVID-19. The junction had 2 bases not matched to a gene; V was cut back by 2 bases and J by 1 base. This CDR3 is built from 16 residues. The germline V gene has CDR1 SGHRS and CDR2 YFSETQ. Sequencing was performed with immunoSEQ multiplex PCR; in TCRdb, only in-frame clones are kept and a portion is missing. The sample shows about 52,000 clones, 81% of them seen only once. The rearrangement joins TRBV5-1 to TRBJ2-2; the match to TRBD1 covers 10 bases. This sequence was found in a woman aged 80 or over with COVID-19, enrolled during active disease. Sample: peripheral blood. The CDR3 sequence is CASSLRTGGNTGELFF. The CDR3 DNA reads as TGCGCCAGCAGCTTACGGACAGGGGGGAACACCGGGGAGCTGTTTTTT.